This TCR beta chain was observed in a study of blood T cell repertoires in COVID-19. Study-wide context: Some COVID-19 samples were acute and others convalescent; all came from the United States, Italy and Spain. In each case, the material was cDNA or gDNA derived from T cells, B-cell-depleted T cells, or PBMCs.

Only in-frame clones appear in the TCRdb table, and some are missing; sequencing was by immunoSEQ multiplex PCR. This sample has some 260,000 clones, with around nine tenths found just once. In this sample, this clone turned up a few times. CDR3 length: 11 residues. Germline V gene data show CDR1 as SNHLY and CDR2 as FYNNEI. V dropped 6 bases and J dropped 16 bases, with 16 bases sitting between them. The V and J genes are TRBV2 and TRBJ1-5, with D possibly being TRBD1 (6 bases). The receptor was derived from a woman in her 70s with COVID-19, enrolled during active disease. The sequenced sample was peripheral blood. The CDR3, as DNA: TGTGCCAGCAGGGACCGGACAGTGGTTCATTTT. Amino acids: CASRDRTVVHF.